One sample yielded the 4 T cell receptor beta chains listed below, sequenced in a study of T cell repertoires in cytomegalovirus infection. TCRdb independently ran MiXCR on the reads; one entry per CDR3 protein. The sample shows about 680,000 distinct CDR3 sequences, 20% to 30% of them seen only once. What was sequenced was CD8+ T cells from PBMCs. The receptor set was obtained from a human donor in good health (CMV status not recorded). Some clones in this sample may be carry-over from other donors' samples.

This clonotype has just a few counts. The genes are TRBV4-3 and TRBJ2-5; TRBD1 agrees at 8 bases. V shed 0 bases, J shed 2 bases, and the junction held 5 bases outside the gene matches. Looked up from germline, CDR1 is LGHNA and CDR2 is YSLEER. The CDR3 is 16 residues long. The CDR3 region has the DNA TGCGCCAGCAGCCAAGAGGTAGGGACAGGTCAAGAGACCCAGTACTTC. It yields the protein CASSQEVGTGQETQYF.

This clonotype has ten or more counts. The rearrangement joins TRBV7-2 to TRBJ2-2; TRBD2 might be the D (5 bases). Trimming cost V 4 bases and J 1 base, with 13 bases left between them. CDR3 length: 16 residues. CDR1 and CDR2 (germline): SGHTA, FQGNSA. Here the CDR3 reads CASSSWRLKNTGELFF. As DNA, the CDR3 is TGTGCCAGCAGCTCCTGGAGGCTAAAGAACACCGGGGAGCTGTTTTTT.

In its sample, this clonotype was seen a few times. This chain links TRBV7-9 with TRBJ2-1; 12 nucleotides line up with TRBD2. The CDR3 runs to 19 residues. The J segment lost 0 bases and the V segment lost 4 bases, leaving 10 bases of the junction unmatched. From germline, CDR1 is SEHNR and CDR2 FQNEAQ (reference sequence). CDR3 in DNA: TGTGCCAGCAGCTGGGATGGACTAGCGGGGCCCTACTCCTACAATGAGCAGTTCTTC. Translated: CASSWDGLAGPYSYNEQFF.

The gene calls are TRBV3-1 and TRBJ2-7; TRBD2 matches at 14 bases. The CDR3 spans 16 residues. V shed 1 base and J 2 bases; nucleotides not matched to a gene: 1. Germline V gene data show CDR1 as LGHDT and CDR2 as YNNKEL (reference sequence). The CDR3 DNA is TGTGCCAGCAGCCAAGGACTAGCGGGGGGGCCCTACGAGCAGTACTTC. Its translation is CASSQGLAGGPYEQYF.